This passage covers 10 T cell receptor beta chains from one sample sequenced in a study of blood T cells in healthy people across ages. For the second PCR, which ran for roughly 7 to 11 cycles, a sample-barcoded 5' primer and a J-beta primer mix were used. TCRdb analysed the 5' RACE reads with MiXCR anew, one entry per CDR3 protein. The sample yields about a million distinct CDR3 sequences, 51% seen once. Input material: blood. Receptor source: a woman in her fifties or sixties in good health.

V usage is TRBV20-1 and J usage is TRBJ2-4, with 14 bases lining up with TRBD2. The J call is doubtful: the DNA matches TRBJ2-7 better. The CDR3 consists of 15 residues. Germline loops: CDR1 DFQATT, CDR2 SNEGSKA (reference sequence). CDR3 in amino acids: CSARKGLAGVYEQYF. Written as DNA, the CDR3 is TGCAGTGCTAGAAAGGGACTAGCGGGAGTTTACGAGCAGTACTTC.

This clonotype was seen a few times. CDR3 sequence reads: CASSLVGTETQYF. The DNA for the CDR3 is TGTGCCAGCAGTTTAGTAGGGACAGAGACCCAGTACTTC. The chain employs TRBV12-3 or TRBV12-4 and TRBJ2-5; D assignment may be TRBD1 or TRBD2 (5 bases each). Trimming removed 1 base at V and 4 bases at J, with 7 bases between. There are 13 residues in the CDR3.

This clonotype appeared a few times. V is TRBV20-1 and J is TRBJ2-7; 16 nucleotides align to TRBD2. CDR3 length equals 16 residues. Trimming at V came to 5 bases and at J to 5 bases, leaving 9 bases not matched to a gene. The germline V gene has CDR1 DFQATT and CDR2 SNEGSKA (reference sequence). CDR3 nucleotide sequence: TGCAGTGCTGTACTCCCCGGGACTAGCGGGAGGGACGAGCAGTACTTC. It translates to CSAVLPGTSGRDEQYF.

This clonotype appeared once. This chain uses TRBV20-1 with TRBJ2-4; the D gene is possibly TRBD1 (5 bases). Germline assignment: CDR1 DFQATT and CDR2 SNEGSKA (reference sequence). The CDR3 runs 13 residues. V lost 4 bases and J 2 bases, leaving 9 bases between the germline ends. The CDR3 DNA follows: TGCAGTGCTATTAGGGGTTCCAAAAACATTCAGTACTTC. This codes for CSAIRGSKNIQYF.

The rearrangement links TRBV12-3 or TRBV12-4 to TRBJ2-5; 7 nucleotides agree with TRBD1. V dropped 1 base and J dropped 4; count of bases not matched to a gene: 9. The CDR3 length is 16 residues. CDR3 bases: TGTGCCAGCAGTTTAGGGTTTCAGAGGGGGCGAGAGACCCAGTACTTC. Translated, it gives CASSLGFQRGRETQYF.

The CDR3 loop is CASGRVGAAYEQYF. The CDR3 DNA is TGTGCCAGCGGGCGTGTGGGCGCCGCCTACGAGCAGTACTTC. The chain uses TRBV6-2 or TRBV6-3 and TRBJ2-7; D gene ambiguous. With 8 bases removed from V and 2 bases from J, the gap between germline ends came to 16 bases. The CDR3 covers 14 residues. The germline V gene encodes CDR1 MNHEY and CDR2 SVGEGT.

This clonotype appeared a few times. The chain joins TRBV11-2 to TRBJ2-7; D is perhaps TRBD1 or TRBD2 (5 bases each). V lost 4 bases and J lost 4, with 14 bases in between. Germline loops: CDR1 SGHAT, CDR2 FQNNGV. The CDR3 extends over 14 amino acids. Written as DNA, the CDR3 is TGTGCCAGCAGCTGGGGACGCTTAGTTTACGAGCAGTACTTC. Translating it yields CASSWGRLVYEQYF.

The table lists this clonotype with a few counts. The V call is TRBV7-2, the J call TRBJ2-5, with TRBD2 identical over 7 bases. Germline CDR1 SGHTA, CDR2 FQGNSA. The CDR3 sequence is 14 residues long. Trimming cost V 2 bases and J 4 bases; bases outside gene matches: 4. The CDR3: CASSLWASGETQYF. The CDR3 DNA reads as TGTGCCAGCAGCTTATGGGCTAGCGGAGAGACCCAGTACTTC.

This clonotype has just one count. V gene TRBV20-1 combines with J gene TRBJ2-1; possible D gene TRBD2, 6 bases. This CDR3 has 16 amino acids. Germline CDR1 reads DFQATT; CDR2 reads SNEGSKA (reference sequence). Trimming took 0 bases from V and 2 from J, leaving 14 bases between them. CDR3 loop: CSARDGRGGPYNEQFF. Here the CDR3 DNA reads TGCAGTGCTAGAGATGGAAGGGGAGGCCCCTACAATGAGCAGTTCTTC.

This clonotype has a handful of counts. The V call is TRBV6-2 or TRBV6-3, the J call TRBJ1-4; D ambiguous. This CDR3 is built from 12 residues. Looked up from germline, CDR1 is MNHEY and CDR2 is SVGEGT. Trimming removed 6 bases at V and 5 bases at J, with 7 bases between. The CDR3 coding sequence is TGTGCCAGCAGATGGGGAAATGAAAAACTGTTTTTT. Its translation: CASRWGNEKLFF.